Listed below are T cell receptor beta chains from one sample, sequenced in a study of blood T cell repertoires in COVID-19. Produced via immunoSEQ multiplex PCR; TCRdb's table is partial and in-frame only. The table lists a few hundred thousand clones, 83% of them singletons. The sequencing sample was made of peripheral blood. Receptor source: a woman aged 50 to 65 with acute or convalescent COVID-19. The conserved cysteine and the conserved F or W are not part of the CDR3 here.

>TRBJ2-1|TRBV12-5
ASGLTLAGEANEQF
>TRBJ1-4|TRBV2
ASSSEAGQENEKLF
>TRBJ2-1|TRBV7-2
ASSLTRGSYNEQF
>TRBJ1-2|TRBV6-4
ASNPGQGYGYT
>TRBJ2-7|TRBV3-1/TRBV3-2
ASSPKEPPGYEQY
>TRBJ2-3|TRBV18
ASSRNYQAGDTQY
>TRBJ2-1|TRBV29-1
SVPDYNNEQF
>TRBJ1-1|TRBV5-5
ASSDRVNTEAF
>TRBJ2-7|TRBV19
ASSISSGPYEQY
>TRBJ1-5|TRBV4-1
ASSPVRGGSNQPQH
>TRBJ2-1|TRBV4-3
ASSQDWRERSYEQF